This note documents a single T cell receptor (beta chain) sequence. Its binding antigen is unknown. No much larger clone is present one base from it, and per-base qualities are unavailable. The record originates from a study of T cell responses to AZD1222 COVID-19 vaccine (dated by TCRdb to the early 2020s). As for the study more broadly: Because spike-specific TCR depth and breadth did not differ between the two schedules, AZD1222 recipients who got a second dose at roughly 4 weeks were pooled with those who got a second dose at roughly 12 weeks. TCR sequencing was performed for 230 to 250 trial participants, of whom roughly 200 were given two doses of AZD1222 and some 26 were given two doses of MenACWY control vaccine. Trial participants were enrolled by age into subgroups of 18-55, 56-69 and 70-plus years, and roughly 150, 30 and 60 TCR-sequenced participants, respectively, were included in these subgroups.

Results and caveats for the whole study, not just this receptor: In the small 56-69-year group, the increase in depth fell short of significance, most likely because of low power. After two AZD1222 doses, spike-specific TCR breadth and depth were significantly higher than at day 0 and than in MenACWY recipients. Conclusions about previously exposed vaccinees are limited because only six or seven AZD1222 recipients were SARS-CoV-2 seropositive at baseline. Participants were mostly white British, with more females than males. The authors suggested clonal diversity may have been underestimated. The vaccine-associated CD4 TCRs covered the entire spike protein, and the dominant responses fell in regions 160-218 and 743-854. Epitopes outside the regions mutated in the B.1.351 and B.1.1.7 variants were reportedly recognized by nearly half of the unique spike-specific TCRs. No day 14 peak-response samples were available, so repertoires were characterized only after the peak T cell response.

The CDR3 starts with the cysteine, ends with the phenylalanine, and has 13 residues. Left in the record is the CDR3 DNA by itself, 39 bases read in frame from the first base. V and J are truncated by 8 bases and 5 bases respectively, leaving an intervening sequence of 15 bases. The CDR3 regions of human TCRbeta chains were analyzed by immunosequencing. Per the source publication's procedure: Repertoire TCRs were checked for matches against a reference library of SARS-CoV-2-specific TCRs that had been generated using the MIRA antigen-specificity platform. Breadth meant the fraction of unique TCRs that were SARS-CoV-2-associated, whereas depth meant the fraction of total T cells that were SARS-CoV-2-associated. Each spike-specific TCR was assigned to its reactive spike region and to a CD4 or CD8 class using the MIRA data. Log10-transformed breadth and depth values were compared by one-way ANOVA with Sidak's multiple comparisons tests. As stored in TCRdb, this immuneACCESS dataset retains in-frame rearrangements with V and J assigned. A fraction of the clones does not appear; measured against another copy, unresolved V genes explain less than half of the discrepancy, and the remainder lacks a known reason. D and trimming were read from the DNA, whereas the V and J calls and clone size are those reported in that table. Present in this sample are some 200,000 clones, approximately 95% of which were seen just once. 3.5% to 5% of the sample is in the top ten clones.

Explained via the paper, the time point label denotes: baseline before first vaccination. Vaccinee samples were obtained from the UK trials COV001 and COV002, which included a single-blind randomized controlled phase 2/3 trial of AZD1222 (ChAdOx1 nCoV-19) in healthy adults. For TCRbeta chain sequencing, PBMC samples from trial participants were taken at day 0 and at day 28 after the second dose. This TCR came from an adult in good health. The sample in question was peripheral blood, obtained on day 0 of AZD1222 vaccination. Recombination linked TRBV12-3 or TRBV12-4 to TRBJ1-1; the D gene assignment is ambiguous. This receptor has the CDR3 CASRYGRMTEAFF. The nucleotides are TGTGCCAGCCGATATGGGCGGATGACTGAAGCTTTCTTT.